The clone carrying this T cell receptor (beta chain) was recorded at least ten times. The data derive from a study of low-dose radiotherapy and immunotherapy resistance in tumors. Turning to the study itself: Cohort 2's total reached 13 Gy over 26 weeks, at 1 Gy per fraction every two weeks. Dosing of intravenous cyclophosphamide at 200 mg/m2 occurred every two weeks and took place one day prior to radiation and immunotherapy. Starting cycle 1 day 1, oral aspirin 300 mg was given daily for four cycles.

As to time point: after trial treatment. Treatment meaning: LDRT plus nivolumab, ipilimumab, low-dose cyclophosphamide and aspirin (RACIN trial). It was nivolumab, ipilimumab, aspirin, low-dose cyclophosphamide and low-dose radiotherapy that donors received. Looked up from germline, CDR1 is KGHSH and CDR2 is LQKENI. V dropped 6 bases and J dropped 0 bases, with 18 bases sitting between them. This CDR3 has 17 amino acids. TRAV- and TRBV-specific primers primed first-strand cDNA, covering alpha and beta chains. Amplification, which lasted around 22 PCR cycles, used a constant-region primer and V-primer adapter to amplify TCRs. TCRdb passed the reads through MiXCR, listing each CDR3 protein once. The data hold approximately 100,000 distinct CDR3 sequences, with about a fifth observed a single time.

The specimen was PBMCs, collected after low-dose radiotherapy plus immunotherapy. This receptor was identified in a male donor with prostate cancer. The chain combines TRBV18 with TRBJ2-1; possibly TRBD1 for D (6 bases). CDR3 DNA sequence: TGTGCCAGCTCCCAGGGGCCATTGCAGAGCTCCTACAATGAGCAGTTCTTC. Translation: CASSQGPLQSSYNEQFF. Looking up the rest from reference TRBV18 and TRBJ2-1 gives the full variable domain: NAGVMQNPRHLVRRRGQEARLRCSPMKGHSHVYWYRQLPEEGLKFMVYLQKENIIDESGMPKERFSAEFPKEGPSILRIQQVVRGDSAAYFCASSQGPLQSSYNEQFFGPGTRLTVL.